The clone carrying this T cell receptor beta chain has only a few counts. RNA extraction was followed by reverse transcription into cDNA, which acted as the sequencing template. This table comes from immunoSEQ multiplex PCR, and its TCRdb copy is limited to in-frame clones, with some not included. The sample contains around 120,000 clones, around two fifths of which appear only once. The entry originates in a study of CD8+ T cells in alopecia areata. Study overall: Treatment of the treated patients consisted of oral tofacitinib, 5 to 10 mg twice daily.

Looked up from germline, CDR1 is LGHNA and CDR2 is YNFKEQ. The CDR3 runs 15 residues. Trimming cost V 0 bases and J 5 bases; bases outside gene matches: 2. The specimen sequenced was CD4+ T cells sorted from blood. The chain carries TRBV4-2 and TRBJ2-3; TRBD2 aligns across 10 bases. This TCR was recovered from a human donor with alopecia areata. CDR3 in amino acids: CASSQESGGEDTQYF. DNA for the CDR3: TGTGCCAGCAGCCAAGAGAGCGGGGGGGAAGATACGCAGTATTTT.